This T cell receptor (beta chain) was sequenced in a study of blood T cells in healthy people across ages. Sample-barcoded 5' priming and a J-beta primer mix drove a second PCR of about 6 to 12 cycles. Every single cDNA molecule received a tag from a template-switch adaptor with 12 random nucleotides. TCRdb re-derived calls from the 5' RACE reads in MiXCR, one entry per CDR3 protein. The profile shows approximately 800,000 distinct CDR3 sequences, about 48% of them singletons. With 1 base removed from V and 6 bases from J, the gap between germline ends came to 7 bases. This CDR3 contains 13 residues. Germline V gene sequence: CDR1 SGHAT, CDR2 FQNNGV. There were healthy Caucasian individuals from Russia, aged 6 to 90, serving as donors. RNA extraction gave at least 5 micrograms of total RNA per sample.

Sequencing was carried out using blood. This rearrangement joins TRBV11-2 to TRBJ2-1; D might be TRBD2 (5 bases). The source is an elderly man in good health. In DNA form, the CDR3 reads TGTGCCAGCAGCTTAGGAGGGTTCAATGAGCAGTTCTTC. It codes for CASSLGGFNEQFF.